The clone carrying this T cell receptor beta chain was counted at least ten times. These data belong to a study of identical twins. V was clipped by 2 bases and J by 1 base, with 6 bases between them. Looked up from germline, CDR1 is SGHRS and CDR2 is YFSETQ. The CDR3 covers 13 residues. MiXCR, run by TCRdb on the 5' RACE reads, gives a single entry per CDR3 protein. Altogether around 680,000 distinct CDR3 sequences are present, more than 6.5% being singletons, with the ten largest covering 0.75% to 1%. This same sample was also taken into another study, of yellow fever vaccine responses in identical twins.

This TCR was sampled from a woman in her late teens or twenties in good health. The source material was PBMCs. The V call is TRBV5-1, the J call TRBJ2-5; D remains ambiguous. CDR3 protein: CASSLRFQETQYF. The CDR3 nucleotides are TGCGCCAGCAGCTTAAGATTCCAAGAGACCCAGTACTTC.